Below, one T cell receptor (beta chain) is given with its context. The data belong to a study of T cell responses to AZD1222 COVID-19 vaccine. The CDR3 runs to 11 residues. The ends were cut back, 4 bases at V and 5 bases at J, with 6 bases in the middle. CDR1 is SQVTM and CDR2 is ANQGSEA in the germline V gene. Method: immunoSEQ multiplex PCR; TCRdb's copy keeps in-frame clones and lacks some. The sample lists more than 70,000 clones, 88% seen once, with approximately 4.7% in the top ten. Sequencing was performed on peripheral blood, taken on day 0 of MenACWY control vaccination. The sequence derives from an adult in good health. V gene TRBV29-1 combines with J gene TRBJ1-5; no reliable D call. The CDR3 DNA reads TGCAGCGTTGGGGAGGATCAGCCCCAGCATTTT. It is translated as CSVGEDQPQHF. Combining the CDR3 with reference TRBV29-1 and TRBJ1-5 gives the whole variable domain SAVISQKPSRDICQRGTSLTIQCQVDSQVTMMFWYRQQPGQSLTLIATANQGSEATYESGFVIDKFPISRPNLTFSTLTVSNMSPEDSSIYLCSVGEDQPQHFGDGTRLSIL.